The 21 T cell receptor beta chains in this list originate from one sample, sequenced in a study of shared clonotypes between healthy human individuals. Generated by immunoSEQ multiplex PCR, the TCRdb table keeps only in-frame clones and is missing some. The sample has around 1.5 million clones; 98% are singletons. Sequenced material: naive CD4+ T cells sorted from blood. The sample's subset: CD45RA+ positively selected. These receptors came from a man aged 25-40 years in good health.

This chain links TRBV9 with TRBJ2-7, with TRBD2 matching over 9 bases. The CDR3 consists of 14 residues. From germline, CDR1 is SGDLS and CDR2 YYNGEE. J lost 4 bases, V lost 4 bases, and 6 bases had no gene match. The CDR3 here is CASSSSGNRYEQYF. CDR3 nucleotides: TGTGCCAGCAGCTCTAGCGGGAATAGATACGAGCAGTACTTC.

The CDR3 coding sequence is TGCGCCAGCAGCTTAACCGGGACAGGGGGCTTCGCAGATACGCAGTATTTT. This translates into CASSLTGTGGFADTQYF. The V and J genes are TRBV5-1 and TRBJ2-3; 12 bases are shared with TRBD1. V lost 2 bases to trimming and J lost 4 bases; unmatched junction nucleotides: 8. Germline lookup yields CDR1 SGHRS and CDR2 YFSETQ. CDR3 length: 17 amino acids.

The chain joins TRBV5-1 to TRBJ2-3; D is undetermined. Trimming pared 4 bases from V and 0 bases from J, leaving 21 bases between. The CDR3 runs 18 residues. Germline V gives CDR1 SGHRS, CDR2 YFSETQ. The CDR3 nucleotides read TGCGCCAGCAGCAGCATTGGCCAAGGAACGACTAGCACAGATACGCAGTATTTT. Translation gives CASSSIGQGTTSTDTQYF.

The CDR3 loop is CASSFPGRGLNEQFF. As DNA, the CDR3 is TGTGCCAGCAGTTTCCCCGGGAGAGGTCTTAATGAGCAGTTCTTC. The V gene is TRBV28, the J gene TRBJ2-1; TRBD2 is a possible D gene (6 bases). Germline V gene lookup returns CDR1 MDHEN and CDR2 SYDVKM. CDR3 length: 15 residues. V was clipped by 3 bases and J by 7 bases, with 16 bases between them.

The CDR3 coding sequence is TGTGCCAGCAGCGAGGGGACTAGGAATCAAGAGACCCAGTACTTC. The encoded protein is CASSEGTRNQETQYF. The V gene is TRBV11-2, the J gene TRBJ2-5, with 8 bases that match TRBD2. CDR3 length: 15 residues. The germline V gene encodes CDR1 SGHAT and CDR2 FQNNGV. Trimming took 5 bases from V and 2 from J; bases not matched to a gene: 7.

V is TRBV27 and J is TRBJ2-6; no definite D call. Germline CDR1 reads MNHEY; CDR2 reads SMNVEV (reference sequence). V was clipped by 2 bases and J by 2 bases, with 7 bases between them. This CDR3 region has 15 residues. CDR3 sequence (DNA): TGTGCCAGCAGTTTAAGGCGAGCTGGGGCCAACGTCCTGACTTTC. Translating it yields CASSLRRAGANVLTF. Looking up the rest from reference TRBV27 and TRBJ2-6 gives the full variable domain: EAQVTQNPRYLITVTGKKLTVTCSQNMNHEYMSWYRQDPGLGLRQIYYSMNVEVTDKGDVPEGYKVSRKEKRNFPLILESPSPNQTSLYFCASSLRRAGANVLTFGAGSRLTVL.

The chain's CDR3 is CASSPREYSYEQYF. The CDR3 DNA follows: TGTGCCAGCAGCCCCAGGGAGTACTCCTACGAGCAGTACTTC. V gene TRBV7-9 combines with J gene TRBJ2-7; D assignment may be TRBD1 or TRBD2 (5 bases each). Deletions cut 5 bases from V and 0 bases from J, with 11 bases between. Germline V gene sequence: CDR1 SEHNR, CDR2 FQNEAQ (reference sequence). The CDR3 sequence is 14 residues long. The full variable domain, rest sourced from reference TRBV7-9 and TRBJ2-7, is DTGVSQNPRHKITKRGQNVTFRCDPISEHNRLYWYRQTLGQGPEFLTYFQNEAQLEKSRLLSDRFSAERPKGSFSTLEIQRTEQGDSAMYLCASSPREYSYEQYFGPGTRLTVT.

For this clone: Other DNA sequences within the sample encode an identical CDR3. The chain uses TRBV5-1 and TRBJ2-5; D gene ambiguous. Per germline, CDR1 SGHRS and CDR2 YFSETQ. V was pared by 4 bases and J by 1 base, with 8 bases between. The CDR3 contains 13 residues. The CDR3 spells CASSLGPQETQYF. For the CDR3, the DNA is TGCGCCAGCAGCCTCGGGCCCCAAGAGACCCAGTACTTC.

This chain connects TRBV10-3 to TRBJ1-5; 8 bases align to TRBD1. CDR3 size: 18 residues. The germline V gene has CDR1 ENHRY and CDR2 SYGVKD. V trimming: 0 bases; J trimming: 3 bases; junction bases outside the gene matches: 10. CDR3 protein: CAISESNFRGPSNQPQHF. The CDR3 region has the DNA TGTGCCATCAGTGAGTCGAATTTCAGGGGGCCTTCCAATCAGCCCCAGCATTTT.

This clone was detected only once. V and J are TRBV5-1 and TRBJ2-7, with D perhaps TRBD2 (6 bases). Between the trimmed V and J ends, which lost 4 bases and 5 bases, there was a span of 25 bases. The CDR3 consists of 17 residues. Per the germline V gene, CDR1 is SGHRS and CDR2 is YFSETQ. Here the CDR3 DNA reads TGCGCCAGCAGCCCCTGGGGAGCGGGCACGACGCGGAACGAGCAGTACTTC. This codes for CASSPWGAGTTRNEQYF.

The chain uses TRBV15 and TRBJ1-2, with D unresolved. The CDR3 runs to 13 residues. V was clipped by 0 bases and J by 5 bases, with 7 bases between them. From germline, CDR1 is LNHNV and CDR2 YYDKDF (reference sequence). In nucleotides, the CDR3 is TGTGCCACCAGCAGAGAACGAGAGTATGGCTACACCTTC. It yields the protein CATSREREYGYTF.

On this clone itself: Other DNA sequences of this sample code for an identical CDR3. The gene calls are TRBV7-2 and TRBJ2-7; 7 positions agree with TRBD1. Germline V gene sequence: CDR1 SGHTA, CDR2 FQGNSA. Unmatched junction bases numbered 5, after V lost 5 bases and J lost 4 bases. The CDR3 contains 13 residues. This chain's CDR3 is CASSPRQGYEQYF. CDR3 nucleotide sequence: TGTGCCAGCAGCCCCCGACAGGGTTACGAGCAGTACTTC. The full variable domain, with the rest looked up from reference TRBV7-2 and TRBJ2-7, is GAGVSQSPSNKVTEKGKDVELRCDPISGHTALYWYRQSLGQGLEFLIYFQGNSAPDKSGLPSDRFSAERTGGSVSTLTIQRTQQEDSAVYLCASSPRQGYEQYFGPGTRLTVT.

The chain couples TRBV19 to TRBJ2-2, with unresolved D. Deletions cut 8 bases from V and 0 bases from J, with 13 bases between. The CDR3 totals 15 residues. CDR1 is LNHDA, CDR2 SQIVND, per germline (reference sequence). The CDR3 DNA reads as TGTGCCAGTGGGCTCAGGTCCGCGAACACCGGGGAGCTGTTTTTT. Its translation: CASGLRSANTGELFF.

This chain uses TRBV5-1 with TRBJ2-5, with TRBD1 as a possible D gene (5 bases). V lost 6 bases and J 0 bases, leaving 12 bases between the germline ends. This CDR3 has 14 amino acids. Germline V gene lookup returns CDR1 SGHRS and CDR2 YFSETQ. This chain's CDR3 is CASTWAGNQETQYF. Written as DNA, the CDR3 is TGCGCCAGCACCTGGGCAGGGAACCAAGAGACCCAGTACTTC.

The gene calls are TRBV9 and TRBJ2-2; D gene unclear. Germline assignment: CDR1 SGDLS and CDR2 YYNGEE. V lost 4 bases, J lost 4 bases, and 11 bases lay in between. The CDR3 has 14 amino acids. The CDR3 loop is CASSSQSSTGELFF. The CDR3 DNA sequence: TGTGCCAGCAGCTCCCAGTCGAGCACCGGGGAGCTGTTTTTT.

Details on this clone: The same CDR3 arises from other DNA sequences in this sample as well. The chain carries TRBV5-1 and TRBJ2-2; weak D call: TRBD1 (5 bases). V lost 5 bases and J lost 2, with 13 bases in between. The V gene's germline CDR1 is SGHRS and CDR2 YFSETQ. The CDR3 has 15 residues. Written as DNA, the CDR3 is TGCGCCAGCAGGCCCCGACAGCTCAACACCGGGGAGCTGTTTTTT. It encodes CASRPRQLNTGELFF.

CDR3 coding DNA: TGTGCCAGCAGCCCCCGACTAGCGCGAACCTACGAGCAGTACTTC. It yields the protein CASSPRLARTYEQYF. The chain has TRBV9 and TRBJ2-7; 8 bases are a match to TRBD2. This CDR3 has 15 amino acids. Losses at the gene ends were 4 bases for V and 2 bases for J; bases not matched to a gene: 8. CDR1 SGDLS and CDR2 YYNGEE come from the germline V gene.

The CDR3 coding sequence is TGTGCCAGCAGCCCGGGCCCTGCGGACGAGCAGTACTTC. This translates into CASSPGPADEQYF. V is TRBV28 and J is TRBJ2-7; D ambiguous. The CDR3 has 13 residues. The germline V and J ends were trimmed by 6 bases and 5 bases, with 14 bases remaining between them. CDR1 is MDHEN and CDR2 is SYDVKM in the germline V gene.

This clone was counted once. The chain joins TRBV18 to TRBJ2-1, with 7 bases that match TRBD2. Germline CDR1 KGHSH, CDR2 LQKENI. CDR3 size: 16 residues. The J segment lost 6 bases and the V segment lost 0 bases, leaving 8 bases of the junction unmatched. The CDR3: CASSPPGGDFGNEQFF. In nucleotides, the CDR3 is TGTGCCAGCTCACCACCGGGAGGGGACTTCGGCAATGAGCAGTTCTTC.

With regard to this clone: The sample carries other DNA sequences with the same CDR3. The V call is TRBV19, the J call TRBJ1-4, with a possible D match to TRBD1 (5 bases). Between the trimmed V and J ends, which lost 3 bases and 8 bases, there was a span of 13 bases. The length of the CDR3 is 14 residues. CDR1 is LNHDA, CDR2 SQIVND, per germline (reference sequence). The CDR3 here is CASSIGGRREKLFF. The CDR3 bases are TGTGCCAGTAGTATCGGGGGTCGGCGGGAAAAACTGTTTTTT.

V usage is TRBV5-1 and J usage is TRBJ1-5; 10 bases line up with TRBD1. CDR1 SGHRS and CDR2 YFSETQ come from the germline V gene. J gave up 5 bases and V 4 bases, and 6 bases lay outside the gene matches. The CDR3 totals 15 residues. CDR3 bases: TGCGCCAGCAGCCCAACAGGGACAGGGGATCAGCCCCAGCATTTT. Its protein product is CASSPTGTGDQPQHF. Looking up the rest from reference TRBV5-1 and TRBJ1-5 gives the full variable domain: KAGVTQTPRYLIKTRGQQVTLSCSPISGHRSVSWYQQTPGQGLQFLFEYFSETQRNKGNFPGRFSGRQFSNSRSEMNVSTLELGDSALYLCASSPTGTGDQPQHFGDGTRLSIL.